This T cell receptor (gamma chain) was sequenced during a study of γδ T cells in repeated Plasmodium falciparum infection (dated by TCRdb to the early 2020s). In terms of the full investigation: In the natural-infection arm, Malian children exposed to intense seasonal malaria transmission were enrolled and compared against age and gender matched Australian children. Several malaria-naive U.S. adults underwent four controlled human malaria infections by bites from P. falciparum NF54-infected Anopheles stephensi mosquitoes over approximately 600 days. Samples from controlled-infection subjects were taken at baseline, right before selected infections, and 21 days after each infection. Malian gammadelta TCR repertoires were analysed cross-sectionally during no-transmission periods and longitudinally across acute febrile malaria episodes. The study examined how repeated Plasmodium falciparum infection shapes the human gammadelta T cell repertoire, using natural infection in Mali and controlled human malaria infection.

The study at large found these results: Compared with Australian children, Malian children appeared to have Vdelta2-negative gammadelta TCR repertoires that were more clonally expanded, less diverse and less shared. Repeated controlled infections appeared to drive waves of new clonotype selection in Vdelta2-negative, largely Vdelta1+, gammadelta TCR repertoires. The controlled-infection cohort was small, limiting analysis of inter-individual variability in gammadelta T cell responses. The Malian cohort came from a small rural village of predominantly one ethnic group, limiting generalizability. A highly stable polyclonal repertoire over time and infection, with many inter-individual overlapping TCRgamma sequences, was shown by Vgamma9/Vdelta2+ TCR repertoires.

For bulk TCR repertoire analysis, Vgamma9/Vdelta2+ and Vdelta2-negative gammadelta T cell populations were isolated by flow sorting from peripheral blood mononuclear cells. Libraries came from multiplex PCR. The instrument given in TCRdb is Illumina MiSeq. From each sorted gammadelta T cell sample, both TCR gamma (TRG) and TCR delta (TRD) chains were sequenced. On the study's bioinformatics: Clonotype tree plots, accumulated frequency of the top 20 clonotypes, diversity index (DI) and D75 metrics were included in the repertoire analyses. TCRdb called clones anew from the public reads via CATT; matching DNA rows were later pooled. TCRdb, not the authors, supplied the V and J calls. This sample has some 30,000 gamma-chain clones in its table, and roughly 1.4% of those were observed once. Of the sample, approximately 19% falls within the top ten clones. This clone has a handful of counts. The target of this receptor is not known. TCRdb shows a much larger clone's protein in place of this DNA's translation, and the two differ at residue 10, likely through a read error; the protein shown is translated from the DNA.

Compared with germline, V lacks 2 bases and J lacks 11 bases; bases without a gene match: 12. The CDR3, cysteine through phenylalanine, is 13 amino acids long. Only the CDR3 region is kept as DNA, spanning 39 bases read in frame from base 1. Sequences GITISATS (CDR1) and ISYDGTV (CDR2) are obtained from the germline V gene (reference sequence). The source material was gamma-delta T cells from blood. The TCR originated in a pool of human donors (malaria-infected and uninfected, not separated). This chain is built from TRGV9 and TRGJ1 or TRGJ2. The J gene is absent in TCRdb and was assigned here via DNA matching to germline. The CDR3 protein: CALWEEIGYEKLF. The sequenced DNA is TGTGCCTTGTGGGAGGAGATCGGATATGAGAAACTCTTT.